This T cell receptor (beta chain) was observed in a study of tumor-infiltrating lymphocytes in primary liver carcinoma. On the study more broadly: The five patients, who were men and women, ranged in age from 30 to 69 years.

This clonotype was observed a single time. Its specificity is not known. The approximately 17-34 mg bulk tissue piece was not sorted before simultaneous RNA and DNA extraction. Donors underwent surgery for histopathologically diagnosed primary liver carcinoma. None of the patients had received treatment, and all had chronic HBV infection. Notes on the study in general: In tumor-adjacent and tumor-blood pairs, overlap was lower than in tumor region pairs.

Synthesis of TCR beta cDNA was carried out from 450 to 500 ng total RNA with a constant-region primer. Researchers made the TCR beta libraries by running three nested multiplex PCR rounds with slightly modified ARM-PCR. It was with TRBV1-TRBV30 forward primers and a C-beta reverse primer that the first two PCR rounds were run, at 10 to 11 cycles each. TCRdb re-derived calls from the multiplex PCR reads in MiXCR, one entry per CDR3 protein. The sample contains some 95,000 distinct CDR3 sequences, less than 75% of which appear only once. The CDR3 is 15 amino acids. CDR1 MNHEY and CDR2 SVGAGI come from the germline V gene. Trimming shortened V by 7 bases and J by 3 bases, and 13 bases separated the two germline ends.

The specimen sequenced was tumor-adjacent normal liver tissue. This chain joins TRBV6-5 and TRBJ2-6; D is uncertain. The clonotype was recovered from a man aged 35-49 years with primary liver carcinoma and hepatitis B virus infection. The DNA for the CDR3 is TGTGCCAGCACCAACCGTCGTTTTGGGGCCAACGTCCTGACTTTC. As protein: CASTNRRFGANVLTF.